This T cell receptor beta chain stems from a study of T cells in Graves' hyperthyroidism and ophthalmopathy. Using RNA transcripts as the source, TCR beta CDR3 regions were amplified. First-round RT-PCR of the TCR CDR3 relied on the HTBI primer set. TCRdb re-analysed the multiplex PCR reads in MiXCR, keeping a single row per CDR3 protein. The table lists roughly 400,000 distinct CDR3 sequences, roughly an eighth of them singletons. This CDR3 has 15 amino acids. The trim removed 4 bases at V and 7 bases at J, leaving 7 bases unmatched. Whole-study findings and limits: For ophthalmopathy, model prediction preceded onset by a median approximately 6 months.

This clonotype was detected many times. Its antigen is not known. The chain couples TRBV12-3 or TRBV12-4 to TRBJ2-1; 10 nucleotides align to TRBD2. The TCR sequence derives from a man between 50 and 59 years old with Graves' ophthalmopathy. The sample taken for sequencing was blood. CDR3 protein: CASSSIAGGGNEQFF. The CDR3 DNA follows: TGTGCCAGCAGTTCCATAGCGGGAGGAGGGAATGAGCAGTTCTTC.